The clone carrying this TCR beta chain was recorded a few times. An end of the junction differs from the germline gene, which may be a read error. Germline V CDR1 and CDR2: SGHVS, FQNEAQ. The CDR3 length is 15 residues. A second PCR of about 6 to 12 cycles used a sample-barcoded 5' primer and a J-beta primer mix. MiXCR was run by TCRdb on the 5' RACE reads, yielding one entry per CDR3 protein. There are fewer than 800,000 distinct CDR3 sequences in the sample; roughly 30% occur only once, and 15% to 17% lies in the top ten. The sample belongs to a study of blood T cells in healthy people across ages. The clonotype originates from a woman older than 75 in good health. V and J are TRBV7-8 and TRBJ1-1, with 9 bases identical to TRBD1. Sequenced material: blood. The CDR3 nucleotides are TGTGCCAGCAGCCCACAGGGGGCTGAGAACACTGAAGTTTTCTTT. Amino acid sequence: CASSPQGAENTEVFF.